This T cell receptor beta chain was documented in a study of T cell repertoires in ileal Crohn's disease. Study-level results: Active smokers at surgery had more clonal expansions than non-smokers. Postoperative endoscopy occurred within one year, median roughly 6.9 months.

Five hundred nanograms of biopsy DNA per sample underwent TCRB immunosequencing. Assay: immunoSEQ multiplex PCR; the TCRdb copy retains only in-frame clones and omits some. Of about 13,000 clones listed, 78% were seen once; the top ten hold roughly 4.5%. The CDR3 loop spans 12 amino acids. The germline V and J ends were trimmed by 7 bases and 3 bases, with 10 bases remaining between them. The germline gives CDR1 MNHNS, CDR2 SASEGT. Time point noted: neoterminal ileum biopsy at postoperative endoscopy, about 6 months after surgery. This clone has a handful of counts. The antigen remains unidentified. The chain has TRBV6-1 and TRBJ2-7, with TRBD2 as a possible D gene (6 bases). This clonotype originated in an adult with Crohn's disease. The material sequenced was ileal tissue. This chain's CDR3 is CASTPGVYEQYF. The CDR3 nucleotides are TGTGCCAGCACCCCGGGGGTCTACGAGCAGTACTTC.